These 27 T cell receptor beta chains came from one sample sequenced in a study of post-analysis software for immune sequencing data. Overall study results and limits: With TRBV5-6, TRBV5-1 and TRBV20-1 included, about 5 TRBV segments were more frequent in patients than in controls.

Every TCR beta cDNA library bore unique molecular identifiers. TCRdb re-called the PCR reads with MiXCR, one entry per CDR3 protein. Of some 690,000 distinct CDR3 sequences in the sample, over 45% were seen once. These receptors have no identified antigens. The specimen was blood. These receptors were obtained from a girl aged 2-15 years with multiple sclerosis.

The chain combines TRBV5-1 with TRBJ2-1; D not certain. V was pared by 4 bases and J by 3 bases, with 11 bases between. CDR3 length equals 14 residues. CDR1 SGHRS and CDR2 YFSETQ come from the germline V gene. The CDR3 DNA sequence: TGCGCCAGCAGCCTCGACCCATTCTACAATGAGCAGTTCTTC. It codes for CASSLDPFYNEQFF.

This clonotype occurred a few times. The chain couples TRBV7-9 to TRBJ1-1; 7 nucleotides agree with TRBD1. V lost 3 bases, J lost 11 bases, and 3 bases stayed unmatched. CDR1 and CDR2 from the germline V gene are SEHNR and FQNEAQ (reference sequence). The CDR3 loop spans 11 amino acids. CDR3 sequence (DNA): TGTGCCAGCAGCTTGACAGGGATGGCTTTCTTT. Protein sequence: CASSLTGMAFF.

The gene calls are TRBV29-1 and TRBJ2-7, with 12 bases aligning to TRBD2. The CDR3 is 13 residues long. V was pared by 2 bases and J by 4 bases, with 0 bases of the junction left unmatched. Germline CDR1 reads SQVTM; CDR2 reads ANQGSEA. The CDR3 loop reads CSVELAGGYEQYF. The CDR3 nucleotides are TGCAGCGTTGAACTAGCGGGAGGGTACGAGCAGTACTTC.

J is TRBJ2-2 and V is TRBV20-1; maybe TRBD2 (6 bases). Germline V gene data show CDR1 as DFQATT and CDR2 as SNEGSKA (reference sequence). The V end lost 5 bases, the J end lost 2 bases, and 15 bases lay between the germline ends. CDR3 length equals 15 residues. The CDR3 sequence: CSARQGRGNTGELFF. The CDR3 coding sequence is TGCAGTGCTCGACAAGGGCGGGGTAACACCGGGGAGCTGTTTTTT.

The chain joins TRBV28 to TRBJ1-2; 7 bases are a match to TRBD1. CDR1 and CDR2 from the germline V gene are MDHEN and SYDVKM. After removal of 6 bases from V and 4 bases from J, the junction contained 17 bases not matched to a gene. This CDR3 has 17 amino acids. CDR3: CASSIRPGQAEGYGYTF. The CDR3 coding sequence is TGTGCCAGCAGCATCCGTCCTGGACAGGCGGAGGGCTATGGCTACACCTTC.

CDR3 DNA: TGTGCCAGCAGCCAGGATAAGGGTTGGCCCCCTGAGCAGTTCTTC. Translated: CASSQDKGWPPEQFF. This chain connects TRBV4-2 to TRBJ2-1, with unresolved D. In germline, CDR1 is LGHNA, CDR2 YNFKEQ. The CDR3 is 15 residues long. The ends were cut back, 3 bases at V and 9 bases at J, with 18 bases in the middle.

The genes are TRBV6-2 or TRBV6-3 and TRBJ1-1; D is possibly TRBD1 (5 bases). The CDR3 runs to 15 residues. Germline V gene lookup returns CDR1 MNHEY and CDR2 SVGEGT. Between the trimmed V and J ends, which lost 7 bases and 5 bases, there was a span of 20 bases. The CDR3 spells CASTHRRSRQTEAFF. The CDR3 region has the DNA TGTGCCAGCACGCACAGGCGAAGCCGGCAGACTGAAGCTTTCTTT.

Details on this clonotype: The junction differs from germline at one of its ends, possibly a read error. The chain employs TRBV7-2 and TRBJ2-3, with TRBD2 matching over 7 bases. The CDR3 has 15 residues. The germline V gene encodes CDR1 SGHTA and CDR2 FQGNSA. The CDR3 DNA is TGTGCCAGCAGCTTTGGGACTACCAGCACAGATACGCGGTATTTT. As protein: CASSFGTTSTDTRYF.

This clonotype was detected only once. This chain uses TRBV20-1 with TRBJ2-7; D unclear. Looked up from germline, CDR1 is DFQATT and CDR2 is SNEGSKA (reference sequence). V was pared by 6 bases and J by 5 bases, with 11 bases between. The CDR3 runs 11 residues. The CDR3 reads CSAASNNEQYF. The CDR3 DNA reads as TGCAGTGCAGCAAGTAACAACGAGCAGTACTTC.

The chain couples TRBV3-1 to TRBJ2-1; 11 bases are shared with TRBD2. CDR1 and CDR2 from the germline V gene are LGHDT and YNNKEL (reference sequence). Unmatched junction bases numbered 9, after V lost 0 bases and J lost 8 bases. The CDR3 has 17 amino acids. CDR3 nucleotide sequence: TGTGCCAGCAGCCAAGATATAATAGCGGGAGGGGTCTATGAGCAGTTCTTC. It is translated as CASSQDIIAGGVYEQFF.

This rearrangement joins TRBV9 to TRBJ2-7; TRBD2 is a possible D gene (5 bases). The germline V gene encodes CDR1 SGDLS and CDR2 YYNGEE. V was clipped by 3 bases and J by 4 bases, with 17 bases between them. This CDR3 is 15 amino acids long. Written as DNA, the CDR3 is TGTGCCAGCAGCGCCCGAGCAGAGGGCCGGTACGAGCAGTACTTC. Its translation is CASSARAEGRYEQYF.

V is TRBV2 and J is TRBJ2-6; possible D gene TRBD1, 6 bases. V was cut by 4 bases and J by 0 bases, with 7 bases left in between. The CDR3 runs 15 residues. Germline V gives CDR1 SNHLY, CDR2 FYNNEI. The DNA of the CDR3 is TGTGCCAGCAGTGGACAGGTCTCTGGGGCCAACGTCCTGACTTTC. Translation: CASSGQVSGANVLTF.

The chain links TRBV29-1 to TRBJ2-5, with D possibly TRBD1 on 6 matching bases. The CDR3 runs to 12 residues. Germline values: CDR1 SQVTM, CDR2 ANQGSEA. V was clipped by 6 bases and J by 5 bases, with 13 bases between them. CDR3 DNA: TGCAGCGTATCAGGGGTGCGGGAGACCCAGTACTTC. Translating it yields CSVSGVRETQYF. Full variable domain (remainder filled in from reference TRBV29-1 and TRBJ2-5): SAVISQKPSRDICQRGTSLTIQCQVDSQVTMMFWYRQQPGQSLTLIATANQGSEATYESGFVIDKFPISRPNLTFSTLTVSNMSPEDSSIYLCSVSGVRETQYFGPGTRLLVL.

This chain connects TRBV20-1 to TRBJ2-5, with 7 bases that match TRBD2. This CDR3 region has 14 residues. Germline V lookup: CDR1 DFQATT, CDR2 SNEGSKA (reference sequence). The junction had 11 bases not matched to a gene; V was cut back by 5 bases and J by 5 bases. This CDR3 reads CSALFLMGGETQYF. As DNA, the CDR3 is TGCAGTGCTCTCTTCCTGATGGGGGGGGAGACCCAGTACTTC.

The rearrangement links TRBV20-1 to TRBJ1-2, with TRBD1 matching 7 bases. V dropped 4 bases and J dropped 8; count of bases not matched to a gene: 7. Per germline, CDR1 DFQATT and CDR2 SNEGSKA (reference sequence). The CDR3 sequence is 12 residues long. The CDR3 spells CSATSGGRGYTF. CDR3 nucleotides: TGCAGTGCTACCTCAGGGGGTAGGGGCTACACCTTC.

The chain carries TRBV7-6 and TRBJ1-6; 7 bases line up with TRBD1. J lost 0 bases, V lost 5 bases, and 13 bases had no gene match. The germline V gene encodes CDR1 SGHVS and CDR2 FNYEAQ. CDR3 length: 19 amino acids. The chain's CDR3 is CASSQKVGQDSSYNSPLHF. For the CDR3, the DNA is TGTGCCAGCAGCCAGAAAGTTGGACAGGACAGCTCCTATAATTCACCCCTCCACTTT.

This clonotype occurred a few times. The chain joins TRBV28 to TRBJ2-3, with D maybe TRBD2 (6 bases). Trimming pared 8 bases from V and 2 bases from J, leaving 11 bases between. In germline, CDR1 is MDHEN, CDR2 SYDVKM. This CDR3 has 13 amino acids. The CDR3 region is CASGWGVTDTQYF. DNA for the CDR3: TGTGCCAGCGGATGGGGGGTCACAGATACGCAGTATTTT.

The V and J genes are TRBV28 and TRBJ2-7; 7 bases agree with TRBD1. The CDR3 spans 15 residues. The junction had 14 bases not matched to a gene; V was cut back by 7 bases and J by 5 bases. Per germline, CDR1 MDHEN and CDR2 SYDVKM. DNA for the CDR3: TGTGCCAGCAAGGGAGTAGAGGGGGCAAACGACGAGCAGTACTTC. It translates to CASKGVEGANDEQYF.

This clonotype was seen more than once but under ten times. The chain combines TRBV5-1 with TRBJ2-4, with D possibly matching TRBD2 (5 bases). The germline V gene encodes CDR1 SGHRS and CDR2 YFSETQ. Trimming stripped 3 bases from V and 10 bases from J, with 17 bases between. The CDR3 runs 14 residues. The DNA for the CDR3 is TGCGCCAGCAGCTCCCGACCGATTCCGGGGATTCAGTACTTC. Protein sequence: CASSSRPIPGIQYF.

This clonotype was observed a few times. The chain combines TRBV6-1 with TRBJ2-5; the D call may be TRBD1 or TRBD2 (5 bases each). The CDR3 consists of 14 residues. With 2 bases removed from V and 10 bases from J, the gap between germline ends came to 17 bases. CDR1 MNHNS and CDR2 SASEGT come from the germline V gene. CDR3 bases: TGTGCCAGCAGTGAATTTGACGGGACGGGGTTCCAGTACTTC. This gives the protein CASSEFDGTGFQYF.

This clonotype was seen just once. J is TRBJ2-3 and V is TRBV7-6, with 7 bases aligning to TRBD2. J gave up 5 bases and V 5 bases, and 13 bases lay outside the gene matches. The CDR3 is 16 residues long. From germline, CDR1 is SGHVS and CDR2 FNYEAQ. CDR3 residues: CASSPPRLAKIDTQYF. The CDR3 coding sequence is TGTGCCAGCAGCCCCCCCCGACTAGCAAAAATAGATACGCAGTATTTT.

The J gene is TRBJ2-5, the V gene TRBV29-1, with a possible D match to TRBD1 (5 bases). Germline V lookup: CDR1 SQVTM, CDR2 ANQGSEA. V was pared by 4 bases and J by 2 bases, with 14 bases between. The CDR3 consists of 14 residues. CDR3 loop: CSVGGRVTQETQYF. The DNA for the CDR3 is TGCAGCGTTGGGGGCAGGGTAACGCAAGAGACCCAGTACTTC. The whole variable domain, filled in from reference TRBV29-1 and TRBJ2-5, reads SAVISQKPSRDICQRGTSLTIQCQVDSQVTMMFWYRQQPGQSLTLIATANQGSEATYESGFVIDKFPISRPNLTFSTLTVSNMSPEDSSIYLCSVGGRVTQETQYFGPGTRLLVL.

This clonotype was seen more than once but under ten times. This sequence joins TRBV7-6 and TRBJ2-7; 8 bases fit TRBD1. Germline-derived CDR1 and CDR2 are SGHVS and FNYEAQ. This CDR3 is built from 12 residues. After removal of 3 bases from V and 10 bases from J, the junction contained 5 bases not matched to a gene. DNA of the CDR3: TGTGCCAGCAGCTTGCAGGGGGCCCCCCAGTACTTC. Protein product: CASSLQGAPQYF.

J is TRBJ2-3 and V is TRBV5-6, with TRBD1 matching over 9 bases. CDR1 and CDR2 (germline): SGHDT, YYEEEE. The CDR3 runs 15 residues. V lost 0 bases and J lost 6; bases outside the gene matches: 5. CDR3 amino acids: CASSLGDRAADTQYF. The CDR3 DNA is TGTGCCAGCAGCTTGGGGGACAGGGCTGCGGATACGCAGTATTTT.

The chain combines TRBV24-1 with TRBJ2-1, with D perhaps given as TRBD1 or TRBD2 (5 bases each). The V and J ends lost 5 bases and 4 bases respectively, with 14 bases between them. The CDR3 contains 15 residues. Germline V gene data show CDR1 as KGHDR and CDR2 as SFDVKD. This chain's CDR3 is CATSGGTAVYNEQFF. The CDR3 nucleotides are TGTGCCACCAGTGGGGGGACGGCGGTATACAATGAGCAGTTCTTC.

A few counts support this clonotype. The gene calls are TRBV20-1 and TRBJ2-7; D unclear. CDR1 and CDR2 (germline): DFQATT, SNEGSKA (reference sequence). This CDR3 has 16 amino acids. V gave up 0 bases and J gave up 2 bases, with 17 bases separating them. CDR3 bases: TGCAGTGCTAGAGATCCCCTAGGAGACAACCCCTACGAGCAGTACTTC. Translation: CSARDPLGDNPYEQYF.

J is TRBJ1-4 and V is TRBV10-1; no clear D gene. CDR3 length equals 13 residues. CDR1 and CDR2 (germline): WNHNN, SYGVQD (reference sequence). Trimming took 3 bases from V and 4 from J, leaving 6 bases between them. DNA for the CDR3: TGCGCCAGCAGTGACAGCTTTAATGAAAAACTGTTTTTT. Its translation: CASSDSFNEKLFF.